The next 4 T cell receptor beta chains were all read from a single sample in a study of early stage breast cancer tumors (dated 2017 in TCRdb). The library was generated by the immunoSEQ multiplex PCR assay. This immuneACCESS table, as held by TCRdb, lists in-frame sequences with V and J called but not all clones. Of the missing ones, under half trace to an unresolved V gene in checked studies; the others have no known cause. The sample records 8,500 to 10,000 clones, around 75% of which are singletons. The top ten clonotypes cover approximately 17% of the sample. Specimen: normal breast tissue next to the tumor. The receptors originated from a person in their sixties or seventies with breast cancer.

This clone has a single count. The chain carries TRBV2 and TRBJ2-1, with TRBD2 identical over 12 bases. This CDR3 region has 20 residues. V was pared by 7 bases and J by 1 base, with 17 bases of the junction left unmatched. Looked up from germline, CDR1 is SNHLY and CDR2 is FYNNEI. DNA for the CDR3: TGTGCCAGCAATACCCAGACCCTCGGACTAGCGGGATTATCCTACAATGAGCAGTTCTTC. It yields the protein CASNTQTLGLAGLSYNEQFF.

This clone was seen just once. The V gene is TRBV11-2, the J gene TRBJ1-2, with TRBD1 identical over 7 bases. The CDR3 sequence is 13 residues long. Losses at the gene ends were 0 bases for V and 5 bases for J; bases not matched to a gene: 0. Germline V gene sequence: CDR1 SGHAT, CDR2 FQNNGV. CDR3 residues: CASSLDRGYGYTF. The CDR3 bases are TGTGCCAGCAGCTTAGACAGGGGGTATGGCTACACCTTC.

The chain carries TRBV29-1 and TRBJ2-5; 15 nucleotides align to TRBD2. J was trimmed by 2 bases and V by 6 bases; bases with no gene match: 4. Germline lookup yields CDR1 SQVTM and CDR2 ANQGSEA. The CDR3 length is 15 residues. The CDR3 coding sequence is TGCAGCGTCGGGACTAGCGGGGGGATACAAGAGACCCAGTACTTC. Translation gives CSVGTSGGIQETQYF.

CDR3 nucleotide sequence: TGTGCCAGCAGCTTGGGGACTACGGATAGGAATGAGCAGTTCTTC. This sequence encodes CASSLGTTDRNEQFF. The chain uses TRBV5-6 and TRBJ2-1, with D possibly TRBD2 on 6 matching bases. Trimming left V 0 bases short and J 7 bases short, with 14 bases between. Germline loops: CDR1 SGHDT, CDR2 YYEEEE. The CDR3 is 15 amino acids.